The 15 T cell receptor beta chains below come from one sample, sequenced in a study of blood T cell repertoires in COVID-19. Clones were sequenced by immunoSEQ multiplex PCR, and TCRdb holds only the in-frame ones, with some missing. Of 90,000 or so clones listed, approximately 87% are singletons. The sequencing sample was made of peripheral blood. The receptors derive from a human donor in a cohort sampled during active COVID-19.

The chain carries TRBV2 and TRBJ2-3, with D possibly TRBD2 on 5 matching bases. Looked up from germline, CDR1 is SNHLY and CDR2 is FYNNEI. V lost 2 bases and J 2 bases, leaving 14 bases between the germline ends. This CDR3 has 16 residues. The CDR3 DNA reads TGTGCCAGCAGTGAAAGCGGCCTCGGAAACACAGATACGCAGTATTTT. Protein sequence: CASSESGLGNTDTQYF. Filled out from reference TRBV2 and TRBJ2-3, the complete variable domain reads EPEVTQTPSHQVTQMGQEVILRCVPISNHLYFYWYRQILGQKVEFLVSFYNNEISEKSEIFDDQFSVERPDGSNFTLKIRSTKLEDSAMYFCASSESGLGNTDTQYFGPGTRLTVL.

The J gene is TRBJ1-2, the V gene TRBV28, with TRBD1 identical over 7 bases. Per the germline V gene, CDR1 is MDHEN and CDR2 is SYDVKM. The V gene end was trimmed by 2 bases and the J gene end by 6 bases; junction bases not matched to a gene: 3. The CDR3 sequence is 13 residues long. CDR3 nucleotide sequence: TGTGCCAGCAGTTTAAGGGGGCTGAATGGCTACACCTTC. Translated: CASSLRGLNGYTF.

The V gene is TRBV3-1 (or the pseudogene TRBV3-2), the J gene TRBJ1-3; D remains ambiguous. V was pared by 5 bases and J by 4 bases, with 18 bases between. Germline V gene data show CDR1 as LGHDT and CDR2 as YNNKEL (reference sequence). CDR3 length: 16 amino acids. The DNA for the CDR3 is TGTGCCAGCAGCGTGTACCGGGTCCCGGGGGGAAACACCATATATTTT. Residues: CASSVYRVPGGNTIYF.

V is TRBV28 and J is TRBJ2-7, with D maybe TRBD2 (5 bases). Germline assignment: CDR1 MDHEN and CDR2 SYDVKM. The CDR3 spans 13 residues. The V and J ends lost 6 bases and 6 bases respectively, with 15 bases between them. The chain's CDR3 is CASSTGPSGEQYF. CDR3 nucleotide sequence: TGTGCCAGCAGCACGGGTCCCAGCGGCGAGCAGTACTTC.

The chain has TRBV4-1 and TRBJ1-2, with 9 bases that match TRBD1. The CDR3 is made up of 15 amino acids. Per germline, CDR1 MGHRA and CDR2 YSYEKL. V gave up 3 bases and J gave up 5 bases; unmatched junction bases: 7. CDR3 nucleotides: TGCGCCAGCAGCCAGGGACAGGGAGTCGCTTATGGCTACACCTTC. Encoded protein: CASSQGQGVAYGYTF.

This clone has more than one count but fewer than ten. This chain connects TRBV19 to TRBJ1-1; 7 nucleotides match TRBD1. Trimming removed 4 bases from V and 1 base from J; junction bases left unmatched: 3. Germline CDR1 LNHDA, CDR2 SQIVND (reference sequence). The CDR3 covers 14 residues. This chain's CDR3 is CASSKQGGNTEAFF. The CDR3 DNA follows: TGTGCCAGTAGTAAGCAGGGGGGGAACACTGAAGCTTTCTTT. Filled out from reference TRBV19 and TRBJ1-1, the complete variable domain reads DGGITQSPKYLFRKEGQNVTLSCEQNLNHDAMYWYRQDPGQGLRLIYYSQIVNDFQKGDIAEGYSVSREKKESFPLTVTSAQKNPTAFYLCASSKQGGNTEAFFGQGTRLTVV.

This rearrangement joins TRBV5-1 to TRBJ2-5; D is perhaps TRBD1 (5 bases). The V end was cut by 0 bases, the J end by 5 bases, with 11 bases between. This CDR3 has 14 residues. Germline CDR1 and CDR2: SGHRS and YFSETQ. CDR3 amino acids: CASSLVRVGETQYF. CDR3 in DNA: TGCGCCAGCAGCTTGGTCAGGGTTGGGGAGACCCAGTACTTC.

The chain is built from TRBV10-3 and TRBJ2-2; D may be TRBD2 (6 bases). Trimming cost V 0 bases and J 4 bases, with 9 bases left between them. Germline lookup yields CDR1 ENHRY and CDR2 SYGVKD. This CDR3 has 15 amino acids. For the CDR3, the DNA is TGTGCCATCAGTGAGTCTTCCGGGGGCACCGGGGAGCTGTTTTTT. Translating it yields CAISESSGGTGELFF.

The chain combines TRBV5-4 with TRBJ1-4; TRBD1 might be the D (5 bases). Germline V CDR1 and CDR2: SGHNT, YYREEE (reference sequence). The CDR3 runs 15 residues. Between the trimmed V and J ends, which lost 4 bases and 8 bases, there was a span of 18 bases. The CDR3 sequence is CASSPSGVGKEKLFF. As DNA, the CDR3 is TGTGCCAGCAGCCCCTCGGGGGTGGGAAAGGAAAAACTGTTTTTT.

The chain uses TRBV10-3 and TRBJ2-3; TRBD1 is a possible D gene (6 bases). This CDR3 spans 12 amino acids. Germline loops: CDR1 ENHRY, CDR2 SYGVKD. V was pared by 4 bases and J by 4 bases, with 6 bases between. The CDR3 DNA reads TGTGCCATCAGTGCAGGGGCAGATACGCAGTATTTT. It yields the protein CAISAGADTQYF.

The chain employs TRBV27 and TRBJ2-7; the D is unclear. The ends were cut back, 4 bases at V and 1 base at J, with 5 bases in the middle. This CDR3 comprises 12 residues. Germline V gene sequence: CDR1 MNHEY, CDR2 SMNVEV (reference sequence). In DNA, the CDR3 is TGTGCCAGCAGTTCCCTTTCCTACGAGCAGTACTTC. Amino acid sequence: CASSSLSYEQYF.

The CDR3 bases are TGTGCCAGCAGTTGGGACAGTAGTGGTGATAATGAAGCTTTCTTT. The encoded protein is CASSWDSSGDNEAFF. The V call is TRBV28, the J call TRBJ1-1; 7 bases map to TRBD1. The junction had 12 bases not matched to a gene; V was cut back by 4 bases and J by 7 bases. This CDR3 spans 15 amino acids. Germline CDR1 reads MDHEN; CDR2 reads SYDVKM.

The chain couples TRBV24-1 to TRBJ1-2; TRBD1 matches at 7 bases. Germline values: CDR1 KGHDR, CDR2 SFDVKD. The CDR3 loop spans 16 amino acids. J lost 1 base, V lost 2 bases, and 6 bases had no gene match. CDR3 nucleotide sequence: TGTGCCACCAGTGATTCGGGGACAGTAAATAACTATGGCTACACCTTC. This gives the protein CATSDSGTVNNYGYTF.

This clone was seen a single time. V gene TRBV30 combines with J gene TRBJ1-2, with unresolved D. The CDR3 runs to 13 residues. Germline CDR1 is GTSNPN and CDR2 is SVGIG (reference sequence). V was shortened by 5 bases and J by 4 bases, with 14 bases between the two germline ends. CDR3: CAWGRMVSYGYTF. The CDR3 DNA reads as TGTGCCTGGGGGCGGATGGTTTCCTATGGCTACACCTTC.

V gene TRBV19 combines with J gene TRBJ1-5, with 10 bases matching TRBD1. The V gene end was trimmed by 3 bases and the J gene end by 5 bases; junction bases not matched to a gene: 7. Germline V CDR1 and CDR2: LNHDA, SQIVND (reference sequence). The CDR3 sequence is 16 residues long. The CDR3 spells CASSIWDRGKDQPQHF. The CDR3, as DNA: TGTGCCAGTAGTATTTGGGACAGGGGAAAGGATCAGCCCCAGCATTTT.